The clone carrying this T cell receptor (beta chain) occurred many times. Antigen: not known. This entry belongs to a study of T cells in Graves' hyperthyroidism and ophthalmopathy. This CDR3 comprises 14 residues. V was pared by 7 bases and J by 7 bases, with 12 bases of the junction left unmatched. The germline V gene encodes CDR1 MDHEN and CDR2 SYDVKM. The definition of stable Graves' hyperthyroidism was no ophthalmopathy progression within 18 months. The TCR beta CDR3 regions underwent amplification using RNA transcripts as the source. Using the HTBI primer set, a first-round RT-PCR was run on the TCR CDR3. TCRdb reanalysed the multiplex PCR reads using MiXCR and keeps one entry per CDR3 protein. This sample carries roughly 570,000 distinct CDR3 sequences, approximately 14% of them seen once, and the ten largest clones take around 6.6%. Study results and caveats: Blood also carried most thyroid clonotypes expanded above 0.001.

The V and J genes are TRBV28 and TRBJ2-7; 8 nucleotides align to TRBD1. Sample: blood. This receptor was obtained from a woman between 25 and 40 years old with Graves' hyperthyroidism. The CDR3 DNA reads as TGTGCCAGCACCGACCGGGACAGGCTTTTTGAGCAGTACTTC. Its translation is CASTDRDRLFEQYF.